The source of this TCR beta chain is a study of prognosis after radiotherapy for stage I lung cancer (dated by TCRdb to the early 2020s). As for the study more broadly: Between early 2018 and 2019, fewer than 20 patients with stage I NSCLC were enrolled in Nanjing, China. Enrolled patients comprised around 13 with newly diagnosed primary stage I lung tumors and several with oligometastatic NSCLC after surgical resection of the primary tumor. All patients were regarded as medically inoperable, because of comorbidities in 12 patients and refusal of surgery in more than 5 patients. Ages in the cohort of about a dozen men and a handful of women ranged from roughly 53 to 84 years, with a median of 74. Tumor histology was squamous cell carcinoma in six or seven patients and adenocarcinoma in under 15. SBRT was given in 3 to 5 fractions with a biologically effective dose of at least 100 Gy, using image-guided IMRT or VMAT. Concurrent therapy was not administered to any patient alongside SBRT. After SBRT, distant metastases developed in four of the 19 patients at a median of 7 months, while the remaining 15 patients had no significant progression. This study profiled peripheral blood TCR beta repertoires from stage I NSCLC patients before and after stereotactic body radiotherapy and linked the repertoires to distant failure. The study sequenced approximately 38 blood samples from roughly 20 patients, one before and one after SBRT per patient.

No patient had a history of other malignancies or prior chemotherapy or radiotherapy, and all had node-negative disease on CT and PET/CT. At each of two time points, 4.5 to 7 milliliters of peripheral venous blood were collected in EDTA tubes. Ficoll-Paque Plus density-gradient centrifugation was used to isolate PBMCs. Immediately after collection, samples were stored at -80 degrees C until analysis. V is clipped by 3 bases and J by 3 bases, and the sequence between their germline boundaries is 17 bases long. From the cysteine up to the phenylalanine, the CDR3 has a length of 15 residues. Only the CDR3 portion is preserved as DNA: 45 bases, with reading frame beginning at the first base. Via the germline V gene (reference sequence), CDR1 is DFQATT and CDR2 SNEGSKA. General study outcomes and caveats: The small cohort and short follow-up limited the study, so independent validation of the findings is needed. Unique TCR clone counts fell after SBRT (median about 9,300 before versus more than 6,500 after; Wilcoxon paired P=0.011). None of the reported P values were adjusted for multiple comparisons. Post-SBRT Shannon entropy and its change from baseline were lower in patients who developed distant metastases; baseline Shannon entropy was not associated with metastases. Differences in TRBV and TRBJ usage frequencies by metastasis status were reportedly observed in two V genes at baseline and in about 10 V and two J genes after SBRT. Tumor specificity of expanded TCR clones was not determined.

With respect to this clonotype: Its antigen is not yet known. Base qualities are not at hand, and no much larger clone is one base apart.

The TCR beta CDR3 region was amplified from genomic DNA by two rounds of multiplex PCR. The first PCR round used primers specific to each TRBV and TRBJ gene, with sequences filed in Chinese patent CN105087789A. The second PCR round used universal primers. The Roche High Pure PCR Template Preparation Kit was used to extract genomic DNA from frozen PBMCs. Paired-end sequencing with 151 bp reads was performed on the libraries using an Illumina HiSeq 3000. As for the authors' bioinformatics: Raw reads lacking the multiplex PCR primer sequences were removed with CutAdapt. PEAR was used to merge high-quality paired reads into contigs. MiXCR assigned TRB V, D and J gene segments to each contig by aligning to reference sequences. To remove sequencing errors, CDR3 sequences were clustered according to base quality and sequence similarity. Diversity was measured as Shannon entropy normalized by the natural log of productive TCR sequence number. Clonality was defined as one minus Shannon entropy divided by the natural log of the number of unique clonotypes. Using the Youden index from ROC curves, the researchers picked the repertoire-metric cut-offs for progression-free survival, and all analyses were carried out in R 3.5.3. TCRdb applied fastp at Q25 and MiXCR to the public reads, then kept only in-frame beta chains. Entries are consolidated by CDR3 protein sequence, retaining the most common genes and DNA. These V and J calls originate from TCRdb's pipeline instead of the authors' own analysis. The sample profile shows 20,000 to 25,000 distinct CDR3 sequences; about 42% of them were found once. Roughly 32% of the sample rests with the top ten.

The clonotype was recovered from a donor over 45 with non-small cell lung cancer. The rearranged segments are TRBV20-1 and TRBJ1-2, and the D gene may be TRBD1, 5 bases matching. The material sequenced was PBMCs, taken before or after stereotactic body radiation therapy (not recorded which). The CDR3 is CSASALRGRDYGYTF. The DNA sequence is TGCAGTGCTAGCGCTCTGAGGGGACGTGACTATGGCTACACCTTC.